The rows below give T cell receptor beta chains drawn from one sample of a study of blood T cell repertoires in COVID-19. Some clones are missing from TCRdb's copy, which holds only in-frame ones; the method was immunoSEQ multiplex PCR. The profile shows more than 200,000 clones, roughly 91% of them singletons. What was sequenced was PBMCs or T cells enriched from blood (not recorded which). These receptors all come from a woman aged 25 to 39 with acute COVID-19. The CDR3 runs from the conserved cysteine through the conserved F or W. A D gene is named only where the DNA matches it firmly. Clone size, where shown, is once, few, many, or a class for clones that have expanded.

cdr3_nt cdr3_aa v_call d_call j_call clone_size
TGTGCCAGCAGTAGCCTTGTGGACTTTACTAACTATGGCTACACCTTC CASSSLVDFTNYGYTF TRBV28 - TRBJ1-2 -
TGTGCCTGGAGTATCCTGACAGGGGACTATGGCTACACCTTC CAWSILTGDYGYTF TRBV30 TRBD1 TRBJ1-2 -
TGTGCCAGCATTAAGAGTTTTGGGTTCAGGACTTTCTTT CASIKSFGFRTFF TRBV28 - TRBJ1-1 -
TGCAGTGCTAGTAGCCGGGTACGAAGCAATCAGCCCCAGCATTTT CSASSRVRSNQPQHF TRBV20-1 - TRBJ1-5 -
TGTGCCAGCAGCTTCAGGGGGCGCTATCCCACAGATACGCAGTATTTT CASSFRGRYPTDTQYF TRBV5-4 TRBD1 TRBJ2-3 -
TGTGCCAGCAGCTATCGGGGGTCAGAGACCCAGTACTTC CASSYRGSETQYF TRBV27 - TRBJ2-5 -
TGTGCCAGCAGTGACTCGAGGAGCTCCTACGAGCAGTACTTC CASSDSRSSYEQYF TRBV6-4 - TRBJ2-7 -
TGTGCCAGCAGTAGCGGGGGGGCTAATACGCAGTATTTT CASSSGGANTQYF TRBV7-3 TRBD2 TRBJ2-3 -
TGTGCCAGCAGCGATCCCCGCAGGGAAACCTTC CASSDPRRETF TRBV9 - TRBJ1-2 -
TGTGCCAGCAGCTTAGCGCAAGGACAGGGGAACACTGAAGCTTTCTTT CASSLAQGQGNTEAFF TRBV7-6 TRBD1 TRBJ1-1 -
TGTGCCAGCAGTGGAGGAATCGTCTTTAGCAATCAGCCCCAGCATTTT CASSGGIVFSNQPQHF TRBV6-1 - TRBJ1-5 -
TGTGCCAGCAGCCAAGTTATAACAGGGGAGGGCTACACCTTC CASSQVITGEGYTF TRBV4-2 TRBD1 TRBJ1-2 -
TGTGCCAGCAGCGTAGGGTACAGGGGGCTTGGTGAAAAACTGTTTTTT CASSVGYRGLGEKLFF TRBV9 TRBD1 TRBJ1-4 -
TGTGCCAGCTCACAGGGACAGGGGGCAGGAGAGACCCAGTACTTC CASSQGQGAGETQYF TRBV18 TRBD1 TRBJ2-5 -
TGTGCCAGCAGTGCCACCGGGACAGATAGACGAGGCTACACCTTC CASSATGTDRRGYTF TRBV9 TRBD1 TRBJ1-2 -
TGTGCCAGCAGCGCCGAGCGGGGGGGCCAAGAGACCCAGTACTTC CASSAERGGQETQYF TRBV5-4 TRBD2 TRBJ2-5 -
TGTGCCTGGAGTTGGCAGGGACTCGGGACTGGAGGCAATCAGCCCCAGCATTTT CAWSWQGLGTGGNQPQHF TRBV30 - TRBJ1-5 -
TGTGCCACCCAGAGCGGGGGGCGCGAGGTGCTTGGCTACACCTTC CATQSGGREVLGYTF TRBV28 - TRBJ1-2 -
TGTGCCAGCAGTCCCAGAAGGGGGCTGGGCACTGAAGCTTTCTTT CASSPRRGLGTEAFF TRBV27 TRBD1 TRBJ1-1 once
TGTGCCAGCTCACCACCGCCGGGACTAGAGAAAGAGACCCAGTACTTC CASSPPPGLEKETQYF TRBV18 TRBD2 TRBJ2-5 -
TGTGCCAGCAGTTACAGAAGAGGACAGGGGGATGAAAAACTGTTTTTT CASSYRRGQGDEKLFF TRBV6-5 TRBD1 TRBJ1-4 -
TGTGCCAGCTCACAGCAGGTCGAAGAGACCCAGTACTTC CASSQQVEETQYF TRBV18 - TRBJ2-5 -
TGTGCCAGCTCCAGGGGTCGAGCCTACGAGCAGTACTTC CASSRGRAYEQYF TRBV2 - TRBJ2-7 -
TGTGCCAGCACCCCCGGGGAGGGGCACACAGATACGCAGTATTTT CASTPGEGHTDTQYF TRBV7-9 TRBD2 TRBJ2-3 -
TGTGCCAGCCTTCGGGACAGGGGCCAGGAGACCCAGTACTTC CASLRDRGQETQYF TRBV7-2 TRBD1 TRBJ2-5 -
TGTGCCTGGCGATTGTCTATGGGCTACACCTTC CAWRLSMGYTF TRBV30 - TRBJ1-2 -
TGCGCCAGCAGCTTGGCCCGCGGCTCTTACAATGAGCAGTTCTTC CASSLARGSYNEQFF TRBV5-1 - TRBJ2-1 -
TGTGCCAGCAGATTGGACAGGGCCGGGGAAAAACTGTTTTTT CASRLDRAGEKLFF TRBV7-9 TRBD1 TRBJ1-4 -
TGCGCCAGCAGCTTATCGGGACTAGGGGGTCTGGAGACCCAGTACTTC CASSLSGLGGLETQYF TRBV5-1 TRBD2 TRBJ2-5 -
TGTGCTAGTGGTACCTCCGGGACAATTACTTACGAGCAGTACTTC CASGTSGTITYEQYF TRBV12-5 - TRBJ2-7 -
TGTGCCAGCAGCCAAGTGGCGGGATGGAATGAGCAGTTCTTC CASSQVAGWNEQFF TRBV14 - TRBJ2-1 -
TGTGCCAGCAGCCTCGACAGGGTGGAAGAAAAACTGTTTTTT CASSLDRVEEKLFF TRBV5-6 TRBD1 TRBJ1-4 once
TGTGCCAGCAGTTACAGTGGGGGCGATCAGCCCCAGCATTTT CASSYSGGDQPQHF TRBV6-5 - TRBJ1-5 -
TGCGCCAGCAGCCCTCCGACAGGGGGTTCTGGAAACACCATATATTTT CASSPPTGGSGNTIYF TRBV4-1 TRBD1 TRBJ1-3 -
TGTGCCAGTAGTATGGCAGAGACCCAGTACTTC CASSMAETQYF TRBV19 - TRBJ2-5 -
TGTGCCAGCTCCGCCCAGGGGGGTTCCAAGCAGTACTTC CASSAQGGSKQYF TRBV7-3 - TRBJ2-4 -
TGTGCCAGCAGCTTATATTGGGGGGACCTATCCGGGGAGCTGTTTTTT CASSLYWGDLSGELFF TRBV7-2 - TRBJ2-2 -
TGTGCCAGCTCACCACCCGGAGGGGGGGACCACTATGGCTACACCTTC CASSPPGGGDHYGYTF TRBV18 - TRBJ1-2 -
TGTGCCAGCAGCTTGAAGCAGGGGCTGAGCACTGAAGCTTTCTTT CASSLKQGLSTEAFF TRBV5-4 - TRBJ1-1 -
TGCGCCAGCAGATTGACTAGCGGGACCTACGAGCAGTACTTC CASRLTSGTYEQYF TRBV10-2 TRBD2 TRBJ2-7 -
TGTGCCAGCAGTAAGCCTGGGGAGGAGGGAGGCAAACAAGAGACCCAGTACTTC CASSKPGEEGGKQETQYF TRBV25-1 - TRBJ2-5 few
TGTGCCAGCAGCGCTGAACCGGGACAGGGGGCGAGTTCACCCCTCCACTTT CASSAEPGQGASSPLHF TRBV3-1/TRBV3-2 TRBD1 TRBJ1-6 once
TGTGCCAGCAGCTTAGATCATCAGGGGGCTATGAGCACTGAAGCTTTCTTT CASSLDHQGAMSTEAFF TRBV11-2 TRBD1 TRBJ1-1 -
TGTGCCATCAGTGAGTCTCCGGGGAATAACTATGGCTACACCTTC CAISESPGNNYGYTF TRBV10-3 - TRBJ1-2 -
TGTGCCAGTAGTATAGGGATCCGACAGGGGAATCAGCCCCAGCATTTT CASSIGIRQGNQPQHF TRBV19 TRBD1 TRBJ1-5 -
TGTGCCAGCAGACAGGGGACAGCAGAGCAGTTCTTC CASRQGTAEQFF TRBV2 TRBD1 TRBJ2-1 -
TGTGCCAGCAGCTTGTTTCGGGACAGGAACACTGAAGCTTTCTTT CASSLFRDRNTEAFF TRBV7-6 TRBD1 TRBJ1-1 -
TGTGCCAGCAGTCGGGATGGGCGATATGGCTACACCTTC CASSRDGRYGYTF TRBV6-5 - TRBJ1-2 -